A single sample gave rise to the 2 T cell receptor beta chains below, sequenced in a study of metastatic and nonmetastatic thyroid tumors. TCRdb re-called the PCR reads via MiXCR. Among about 16,000 clones listed, almost 35% were seen once. Ahead of thyroid surgery, no patient had received treatment of any kind. The sequenced sample was tumor tissue. These receptors were taken from a female donor with papillary thyroid cancer or a benign thyroid nodule (not recorded which). Some clones in this sample may be carry-over from other donors' samples.

The chain uses TRBV18 and TRBJ2-3, with D unresolved. Germline assignment: CDR1 KGHSH and CDR2 LQKENI. The CDR3 is 13 amino acids. V shed 4 bases and J shed 0 bases, with 5 bases lying between them. The DNA of the CDR3 is TGTGCCAGCTCACAGGGAAGCACAGATACGCAGTATTTT. Its translation is CASSQGSTDTQYF.

Comments on this clone: At one end the junction does not follow the germline gene, possibly because of a read error. This chain connects TRBV7-3 to TRBJ1-2; 7 bases map to TRBD1. The length of the CDR3 is 15 residues. Germline V CDR1 and CDR2: SGHTA, FQGTGA. CDR3 protein: CASSPQGGGLYGYIF. CDR3 nucleotides: TGTGCCAGCAGCCCCCAGGGGGGGGGCCTATATGGCTATATCTTC.